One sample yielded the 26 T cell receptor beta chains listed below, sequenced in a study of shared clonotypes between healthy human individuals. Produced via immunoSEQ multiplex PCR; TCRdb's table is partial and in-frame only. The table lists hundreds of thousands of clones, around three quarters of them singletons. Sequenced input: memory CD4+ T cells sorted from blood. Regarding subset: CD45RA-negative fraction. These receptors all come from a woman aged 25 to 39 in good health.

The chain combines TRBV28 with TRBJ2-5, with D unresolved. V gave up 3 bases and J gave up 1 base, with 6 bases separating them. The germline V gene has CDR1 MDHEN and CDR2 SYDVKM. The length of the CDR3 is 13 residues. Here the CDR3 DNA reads TGTGCCAGCAGTTTGTCCATCCAAGAGACCCAGTACTTC. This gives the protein CASSLSIQETQYF.

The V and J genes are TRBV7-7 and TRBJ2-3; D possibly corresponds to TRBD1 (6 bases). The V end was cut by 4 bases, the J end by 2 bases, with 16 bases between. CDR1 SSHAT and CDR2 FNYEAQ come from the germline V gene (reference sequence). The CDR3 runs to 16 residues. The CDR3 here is CASSSGAGATTDTQYF. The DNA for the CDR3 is TGTGCCAGCAGCTCTGGGGCAGGGGCTACCACAGATACGCAGTATTTT.

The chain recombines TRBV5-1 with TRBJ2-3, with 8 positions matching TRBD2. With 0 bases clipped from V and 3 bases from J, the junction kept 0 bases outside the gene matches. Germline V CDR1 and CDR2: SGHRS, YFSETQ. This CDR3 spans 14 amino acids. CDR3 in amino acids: CASSLVAGTDTQYF. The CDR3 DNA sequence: TGCGCCAGCAGCTTGGTAGCGGGAACAGATACGCAGTATTTT.

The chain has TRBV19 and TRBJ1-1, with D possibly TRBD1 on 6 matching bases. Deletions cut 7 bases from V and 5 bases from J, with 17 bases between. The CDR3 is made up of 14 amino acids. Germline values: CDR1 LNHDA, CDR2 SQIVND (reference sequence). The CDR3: CASIKLVGGTEAFF. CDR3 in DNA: TGTGCCAGTATTAAACTGGTAGGGGGAACTGAAGCTTTCTTT.

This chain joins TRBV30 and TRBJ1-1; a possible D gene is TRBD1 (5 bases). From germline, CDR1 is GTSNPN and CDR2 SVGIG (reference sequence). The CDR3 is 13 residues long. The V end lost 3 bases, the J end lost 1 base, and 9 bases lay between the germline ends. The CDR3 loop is CAWSGGWNTEAFF. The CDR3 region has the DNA TGTGCCTGGAGCGGGGGATGGAACACTGAAGCTTTCTTT. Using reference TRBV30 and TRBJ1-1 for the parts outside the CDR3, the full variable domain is SQTIHQWPATLVQPVGSPLSLECTVEGTSNPNLYWYRQAAGRGLQLLFYSVGIGQISSEVPQNLSASRPQDRQFILSSKKLLLSDSGFYLCAWSGGWNTEAFFGQGTRLTVV.

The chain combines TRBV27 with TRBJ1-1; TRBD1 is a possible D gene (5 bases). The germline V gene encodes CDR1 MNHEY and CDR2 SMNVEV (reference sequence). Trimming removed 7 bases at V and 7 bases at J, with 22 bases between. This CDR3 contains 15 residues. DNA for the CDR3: TGTGCCAGCACCACACGGCAGGGAAGAGTTGGTGAAGCTTTCTTT. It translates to CASTTRQGRVGEAFF.

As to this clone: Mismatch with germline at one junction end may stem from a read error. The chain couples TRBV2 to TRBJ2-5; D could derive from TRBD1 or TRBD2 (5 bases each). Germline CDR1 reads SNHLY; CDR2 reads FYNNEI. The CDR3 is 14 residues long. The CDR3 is CASREGDVQETQYF. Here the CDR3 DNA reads TGTGCCAGCAGGGAAGGGGACGTTCAAGAGACCCAGTACTTC.

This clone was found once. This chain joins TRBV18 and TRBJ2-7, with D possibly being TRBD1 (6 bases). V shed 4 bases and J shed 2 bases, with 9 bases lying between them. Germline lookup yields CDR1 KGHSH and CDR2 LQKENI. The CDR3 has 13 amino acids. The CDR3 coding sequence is TGTGCCAGCTCACAACAGGGTCCCTACGAGCAGTACTTC. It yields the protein CASSQQGPYEQYF.

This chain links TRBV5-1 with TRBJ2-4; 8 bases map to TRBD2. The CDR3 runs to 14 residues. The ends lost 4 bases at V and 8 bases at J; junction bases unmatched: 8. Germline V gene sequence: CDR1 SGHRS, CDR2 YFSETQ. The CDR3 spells CASSPEFGGDIQYF. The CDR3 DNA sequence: TGCGCCAGCAGCCCCGAATTCGGGGGGGACATTCAGTACTTC.

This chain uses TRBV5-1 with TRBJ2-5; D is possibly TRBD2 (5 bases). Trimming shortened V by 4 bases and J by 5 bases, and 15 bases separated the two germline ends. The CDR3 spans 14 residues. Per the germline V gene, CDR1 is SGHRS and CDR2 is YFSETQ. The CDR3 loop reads CASSVSGSGETQYF. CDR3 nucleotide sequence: TGCGCCAGCAGCGTAAGCGGAAGTGGGGAGACCCAGTACTTC. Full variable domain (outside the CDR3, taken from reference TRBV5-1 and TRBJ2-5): KAGVTQTPRYLIKTRGQQVTLSCSPISGHRSVSWYQQTPGQGLQFLFEYFSETQRNKGNFPGRFSGRQFSNSRSEMNVSTLELGDSALYLCASSVSGSGETQYFGPGTRLLVL.

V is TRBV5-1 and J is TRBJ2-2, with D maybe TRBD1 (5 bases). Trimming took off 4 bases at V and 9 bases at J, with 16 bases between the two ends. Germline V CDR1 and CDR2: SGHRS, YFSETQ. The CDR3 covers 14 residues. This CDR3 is CASSPEIGARELFF. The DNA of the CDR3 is TGCGCCAGCAGCCCGGAAATTGGGGCCCGGGAGCTGTTTTTT.

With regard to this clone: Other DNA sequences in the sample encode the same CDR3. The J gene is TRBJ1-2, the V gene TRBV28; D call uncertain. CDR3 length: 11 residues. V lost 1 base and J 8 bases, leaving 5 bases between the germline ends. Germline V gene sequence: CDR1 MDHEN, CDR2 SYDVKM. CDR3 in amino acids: CASSLYNGYTF. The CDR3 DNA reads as TGTGCCAGCAGTTTATATAACGGCTACACCTTC.

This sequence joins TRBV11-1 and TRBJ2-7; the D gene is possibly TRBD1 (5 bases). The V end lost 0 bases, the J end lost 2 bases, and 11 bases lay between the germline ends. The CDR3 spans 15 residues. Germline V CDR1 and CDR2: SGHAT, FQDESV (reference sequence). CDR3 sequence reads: CASSLAGQDTYEQYF. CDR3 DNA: TGTGCCAGCAGCTTAGCGGGGCAGGATACCTACGAGCAGTACTTC.

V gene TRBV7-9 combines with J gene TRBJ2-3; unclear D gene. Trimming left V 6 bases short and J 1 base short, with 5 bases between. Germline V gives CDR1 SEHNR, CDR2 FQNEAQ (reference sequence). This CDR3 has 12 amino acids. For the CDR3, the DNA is TGTGCCAGCAGGTTGGGCACAGATACGCAGTATTTT. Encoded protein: CASRLGTDTQYF.

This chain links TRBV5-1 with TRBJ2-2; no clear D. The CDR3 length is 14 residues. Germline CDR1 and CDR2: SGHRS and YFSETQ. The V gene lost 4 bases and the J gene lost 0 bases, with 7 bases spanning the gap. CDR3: CASSMETNTGELFF. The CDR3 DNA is TGCGCCAGCAGCATGGAAACGAACACCGGGGAGCTGTTTTTT.

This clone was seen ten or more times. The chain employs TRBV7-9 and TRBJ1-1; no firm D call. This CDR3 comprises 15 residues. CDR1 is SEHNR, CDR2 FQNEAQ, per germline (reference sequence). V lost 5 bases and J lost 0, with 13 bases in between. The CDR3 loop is CASSPSGSLNTEAFF. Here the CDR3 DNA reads TGTGCCAGCAGCCCCTCGGGGAGTTTGAACACTGAAGCTTTCTTT.

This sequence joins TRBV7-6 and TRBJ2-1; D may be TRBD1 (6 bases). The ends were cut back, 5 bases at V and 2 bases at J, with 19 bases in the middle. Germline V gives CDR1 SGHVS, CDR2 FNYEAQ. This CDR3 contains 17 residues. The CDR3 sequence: CASSASQGWGTYNEQFF. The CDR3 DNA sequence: TGTGCCAGCAGCGCTTCACAGGGCTGGGGTACCTACAATGAGCAGTTCTTC.

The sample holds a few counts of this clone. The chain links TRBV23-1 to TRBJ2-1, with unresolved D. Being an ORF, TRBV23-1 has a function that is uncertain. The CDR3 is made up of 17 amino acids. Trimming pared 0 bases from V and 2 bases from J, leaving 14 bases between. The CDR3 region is CASSQSRSLYTYNEQFF. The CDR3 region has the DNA TGCGCCAGCAGTCAATCTCGGTCGCTATACACCTACAATGAGCAGTTCTTC.

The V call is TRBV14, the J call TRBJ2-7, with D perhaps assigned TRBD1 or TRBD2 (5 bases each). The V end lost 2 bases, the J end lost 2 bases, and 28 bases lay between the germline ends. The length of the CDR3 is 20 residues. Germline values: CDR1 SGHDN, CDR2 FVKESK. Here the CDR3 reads CASSQFRQIFTKRETYEQYF. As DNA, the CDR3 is TGTGCCAGCAGCCAATTTCGACAGATTTTTACTAAACGGGAAACCTACGAGCAGTACTTC.

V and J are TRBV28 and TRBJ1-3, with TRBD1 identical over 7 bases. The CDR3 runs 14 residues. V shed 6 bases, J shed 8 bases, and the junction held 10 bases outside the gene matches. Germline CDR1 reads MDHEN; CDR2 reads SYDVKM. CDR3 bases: TGTGCCAGCAGCGTCCCCCGACAGGGTTACACCATATATTTT. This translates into CASSVPRQGYTIYF. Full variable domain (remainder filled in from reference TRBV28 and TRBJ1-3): DVKVTQSSRYLVKRTGEKVFLECVQDMDHENMFWYRQDPGLGLRLIYFSYDVKMKEKGDIPEGYSVSREKKERFSLILESASTNQTSMYLCASSVPRQGYTIYFGEGSWLTVV.

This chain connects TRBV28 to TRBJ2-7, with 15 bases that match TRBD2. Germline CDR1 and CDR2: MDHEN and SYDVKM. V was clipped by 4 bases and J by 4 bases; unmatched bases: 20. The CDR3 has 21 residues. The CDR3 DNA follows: TGTGCCAGCAGTTCCTCACCTGGACTAGCGGGAGGGCCGGGTGAAACTTACGAGCAGTACTTC. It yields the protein CASSSSPGLAGGPGETYEQYF.

CDR3 in amino acids: CSARTEHAAFF. The CDR3 coding sequence is TGCAGTGCTAGAACCGAGCACGCGGCTTTCTTT. The chain has TRBV20-1 and TRBJ1-1; unclear D gene. Germline V CDR1 and CDR2: DFQATT, SNEGSKA (reference sequence). Trimming removed 2 bases at V and 11 bases at J, with 12 bases between. The CDR3 spans 11 residues.

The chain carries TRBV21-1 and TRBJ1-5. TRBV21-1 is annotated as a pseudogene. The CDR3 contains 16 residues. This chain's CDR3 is CASSKAQPGGNQPQHF. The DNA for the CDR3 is TGTGCCAGCAGCAAGGCGCAGCCCGGGGGCAATCAGCCCCAGCATTTT.

The CDR3 DNA is TGTGCCAGCACTCCGGGACAGGGGGCCGTCGGGGAGCTGTTTTTT. Translated, it gives CASTPGQGAVGELFF. This chain links TRBV11-2 with TRBJ2-2, with 12 bases fitting TRBD1. The CDR3 extends over 15 amino acids. Germline assignment: CDR1 SGHAT and CDR2 FQNNGV. V shed 7 bases, J shed 7 bases, and the junction held 7 bases outside the gene matches.

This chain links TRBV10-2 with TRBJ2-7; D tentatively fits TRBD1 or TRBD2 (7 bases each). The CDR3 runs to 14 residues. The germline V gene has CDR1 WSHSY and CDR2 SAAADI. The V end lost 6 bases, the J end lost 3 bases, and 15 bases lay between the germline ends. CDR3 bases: TGCGCCAGCAGCTTGAGCGGGACAGTCTACGAGCAGTACTTC. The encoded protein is CASSLSGTVYEQYF.

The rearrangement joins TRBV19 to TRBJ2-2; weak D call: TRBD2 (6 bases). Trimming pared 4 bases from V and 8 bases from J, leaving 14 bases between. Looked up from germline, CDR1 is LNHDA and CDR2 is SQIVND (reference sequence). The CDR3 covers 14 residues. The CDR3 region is CASSNGRRGGELFF. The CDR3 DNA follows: TGTGCCAGTAGTAACGGGAGAAGGGGTGGGGAGCTGTTTTTT.